This TCR beta chain was identified in a study of blood T cell repertoires in COVID-19. Study summary: Symptom resolution, clearance, or two negative PCRs marked the recovered donors of Cohort 3. PBMCs, B-cell-depleted T cells, or T cells provided the cDNA or gDNA that made up the material.

This clone appeared a single time. Sequencing used immunoSEQ multiplex PCR; TCRdb keeps in-frame clones, though not all of them. This table has 200,000 to 250,000 clones, 70% to 90% appearing once. CDR3 length: 13 residues. J gave up 4 bases and V 6 bases, and 5 bases lay outside the gene matches. From germline, CDR1 is SGHTA and CDR2 FQGNSA. Sequenced sample: PBMCs or T cells enriched from blood (not recorded which). This chain connects TRBV7-2 to TRBJ1-2, with TRBD1 identical over 7 bases. The TCR was taken from a woman between 45 and 60 years old in a cohort exposed to, infected with or recovered from COVID-19 (not recorded which). The CDR3 loop reads CASRTGVPYGYTF. The CDR3 region has the DNA TGTGCCAGCAGAACAGGGGTGCCCTATGGCTACACCTTC.